These 9 T cell receptor beta chains came from one sample sequenced in a study of blood T cell repertoires in COVID-19. Using immunoSEQ multiplex PCR, the repertoire was profiled, and TCRdb retains in-frame clones only, with some absent. The table lists approximately 250,000 clones, about 88% of them singletons, with 10% to 15% in the top ten. Input material: peripheral blood. These receptor sequences come from a woman aged 70 to 79 with COVID-19, enrolled during active disease.

The chain is built from TRBV28 and TRBJ1-2, with D hard to call. Germline lookup yields CDR1 MDHEN and CDR2 SYDVKM. CDR3 size: 15 residues. The ends were cut back, 6 bases at V and 0 bases at J, with 14 bases in the middle. In DNA form, the CDR3 reads TGTGCCAGCAGAGGCCCGGGATACCCTAACTATGGCTACACCTTC. This codes for CASRGPGYPNYGYTF.

The chain combines TRBV6-5 with TRBJ1-1; 7 bases align to TRBD1. Germline trimming cut 6 bases from V and 2 bases from J; bases unmatched to any gene: 6. CDR3 length: 14 residues. Germline CDR1 reads MNHEY; CDR2 reads SVGAGI. DNA of the CDR3: TGTGCCAGCAGCCCCCGGGACAGAAACACTGAAGCTTTCTTT. Protein sequence: CASSPRDRNTEAFF.

The J gene is TRBJ1-6, the V gene TRBV2, with 9 positions matching TRBD1. J lost 0 bases, V lost 7 bases, and 4 bases had no gene match. This CDR3 has 16 amino acids. In germline, CDR1 is SNHLY, CDR2 FYNNEI. The CDR3 coding sequence is TGTGCCAGCACCCTGACAGGGGGCTCCTATAATTCACCCCTCCACTTT. Translation gives CASTLTGGSYNSPLHF.

The chain uses TRBV14 and TRBJ1-3, with D perhaps TRBD1 (5 bases). CDR1 is SGHDN, CDR2 FVKESK, per germline. Trimming pared 4 bases from V and 6 bases from J, leaving 13 bases between. The CDR3 loop spans 14 amino acids. DNA of the CDR3: TGTGCCAGCAGCCTGACGGGGGGTGAAAACACCATATATTTT. This translates into CASSLTGGENTIYF.

The chain has TRBV2 and TRBJ2-5, with D tentatively TRBD1 (5 bases). CDR3 length: 14 residues. The V gene lost 7 bases and the J gene lost 3 bases, with 15 bases spanning the gap. Germline CDR1 reads SNHLY; CDR2 reads FYNNEI. The CDR3 spells CASMSQGREETQYF. The CDR3 DNA reads TGTGCCAGCATGTCCCAGGGTAGGGAAGAGACCCAGTACTTC.

This clone was seen more than once but under ten times. J is TRBJ1-1 and V is TRBV5-6, with D perhaps TRBD1 (6 bases). From germline, CDR1 is SGHDT and CDR2 YYEEEE. With 0 bases removed from V and 3 bases from J, the gap between germline ends came to 6 bases. CDR3 length: 13 residues. The CDR3: CASSLDRDTEAFF. CDR3 in DNA: TGTGCCAGCAGCTTGGACAGGGACACTGAAGCTTTCTTT.

This chain links TRBV21-1 with TRBJ2-5; the table's D call, TRBD1, was not checked against the DNA. TRBV21-1 represents a pseudogene. This CDR3 has 15 amino acids. The CDR3 sequence is CASSKVPGIVQTQYF. In nucleotides, the CDR3 is TGTGCCAGCAGCAAAGTCCCAGGAATAGTCCAGACCCAGTACTTC.

The CDR3 region is CASSLMSGYTF. In DNA, the CDR3 is TGTGCCAGCAGCCTCATGTCCGGCTACACCTTC. J is TRBJ1-2 and V is TRBV3-1 (or the pseudogene TRBV3-2), with D uncertain. There are 11 residues in the CDR3. Trimming took off 4 bases at V and 8 bases at J, with 8 bases between the two ends. In germline, CDR1 is LGHDT, CDR2 YNNKEL (reference sequence).

This clone was found once. This chain joins TRBV11-2 and TRBJ1-2; TRBD1 matches 7 bases. Germline trimming cut 3 bases from V and 7 bases from J; bases unmatched to any gene: 2. Germline V CDR1 and CDR2: SGHAT, FQNNGV. The CDR3 spans 12 residues. The CDR3 is CASSFQGVGYTF. In DNA, the CDR3 is TGTGCCAGCAGCTTTCAGGGGGTTGGCTACACCTTC.